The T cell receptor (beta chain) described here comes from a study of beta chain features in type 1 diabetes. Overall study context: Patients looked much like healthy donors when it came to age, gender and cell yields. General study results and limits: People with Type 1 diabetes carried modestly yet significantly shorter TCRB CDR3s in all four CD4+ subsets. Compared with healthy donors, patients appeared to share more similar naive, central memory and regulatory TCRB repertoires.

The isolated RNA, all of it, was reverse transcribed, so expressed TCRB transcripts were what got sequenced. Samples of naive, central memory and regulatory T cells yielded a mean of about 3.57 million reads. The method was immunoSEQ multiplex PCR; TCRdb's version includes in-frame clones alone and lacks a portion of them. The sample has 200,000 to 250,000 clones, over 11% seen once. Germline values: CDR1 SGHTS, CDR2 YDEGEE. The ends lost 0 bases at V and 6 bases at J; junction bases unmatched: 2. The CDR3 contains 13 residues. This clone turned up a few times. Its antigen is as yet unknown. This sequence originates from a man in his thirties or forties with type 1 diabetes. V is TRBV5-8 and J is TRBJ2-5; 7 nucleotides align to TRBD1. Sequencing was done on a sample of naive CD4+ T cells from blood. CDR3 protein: CASSLGQGQTQYF. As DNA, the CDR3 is TGTGCCAGCAGCTTGGGACAGGGACAGACCCAGTACTTC.